A single TCR beta chain is shown here with its context. What it recognizes is unknown. The same CDR3 is also encoded by other DNA sequences in this sample. Patients were ruled out by autoimmune disease history or systemic immunosuppression. Blood specimens came from baseline, cycle 4 day 1, and cycle 7 day 1. The sample comes from a study of OX40 agonist ivuxolimab in advanced cancers. Whole-study context: Among those enrolled, mean age was about 63 years (range about 23 to 90) and 82.7% were male. Study results and limitations: Low normalized clonal expansion also occurred in some nonresponding patients.

CDR3 length: 15 residues. Trimming removed 3 bases from V and 0 bases from J; junction bases left unmatched: 2. Germline V gene sequence: CDR1 SGHVS, CDR2 FQNEAQ. Repertoires were generated with immunoSEQ multiplex PCR, while TCRdb's copy carries only in-frame clones and drops some. The sample shows 65,000 to 95,000 clones, 89% of them seen only once. The sample in question was CD4+ or CD8+ T cells sorted from blood, obtained in a trial of the OX40 agonist ivuxolimab. V gene TRBV7-8 combines with J gene TRBJ2-3, with 8 positions matching TRBD2. The receptor was derived from an adult with an advanced solid tumor such as melanoma, head and neck, liver or kidney cancer. The CDR3 loop is CASSFSGASTDTQYF. CDR3 bases: TGTGCCAGCAGCTTTAGCGGGGCGAGCACAGATACGCAGTATTTT.